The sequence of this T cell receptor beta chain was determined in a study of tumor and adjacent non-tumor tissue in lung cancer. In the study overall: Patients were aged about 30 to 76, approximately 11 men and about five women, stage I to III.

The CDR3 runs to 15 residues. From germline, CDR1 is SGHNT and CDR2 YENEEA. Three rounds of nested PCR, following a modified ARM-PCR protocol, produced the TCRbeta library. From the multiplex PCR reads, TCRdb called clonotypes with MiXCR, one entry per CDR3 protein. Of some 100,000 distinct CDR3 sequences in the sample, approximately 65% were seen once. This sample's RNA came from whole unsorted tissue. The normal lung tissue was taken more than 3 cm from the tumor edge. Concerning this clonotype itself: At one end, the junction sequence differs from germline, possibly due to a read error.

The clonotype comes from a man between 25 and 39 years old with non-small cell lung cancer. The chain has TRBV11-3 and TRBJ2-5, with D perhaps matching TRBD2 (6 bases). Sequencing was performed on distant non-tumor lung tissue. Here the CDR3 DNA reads TGTACCAGCAGCCGACACGGAGGGAAACAAGAGACCCAGTACTTT. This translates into CTSSRHGGKQETQYF.